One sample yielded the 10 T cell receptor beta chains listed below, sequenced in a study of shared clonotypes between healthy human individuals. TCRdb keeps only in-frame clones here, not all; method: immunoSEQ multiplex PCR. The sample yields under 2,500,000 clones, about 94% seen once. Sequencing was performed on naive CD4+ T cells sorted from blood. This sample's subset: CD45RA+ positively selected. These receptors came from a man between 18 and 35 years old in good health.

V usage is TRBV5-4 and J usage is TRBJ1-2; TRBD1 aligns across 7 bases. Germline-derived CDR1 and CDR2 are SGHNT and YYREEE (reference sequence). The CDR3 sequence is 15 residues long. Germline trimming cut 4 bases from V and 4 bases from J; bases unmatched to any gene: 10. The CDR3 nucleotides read TGTGCCAGCAGCCCGTGGGCAGGGGGAGGCTATGGCTACACCTTC. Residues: CASSPWAGGGYGYTF.

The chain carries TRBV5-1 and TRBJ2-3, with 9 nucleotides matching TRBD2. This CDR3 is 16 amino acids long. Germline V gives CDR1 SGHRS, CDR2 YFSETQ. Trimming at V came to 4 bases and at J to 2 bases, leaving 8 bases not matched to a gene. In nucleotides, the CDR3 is TGCGCCAGCAGCCCCGGGGAGCGGGGGGTCACAGATACGCAGTATTTT. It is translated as CASSPGERGVTDTQYF.

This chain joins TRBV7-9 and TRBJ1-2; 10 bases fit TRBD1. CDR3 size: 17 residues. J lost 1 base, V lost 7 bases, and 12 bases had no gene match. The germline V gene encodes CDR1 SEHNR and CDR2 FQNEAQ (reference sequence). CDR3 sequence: CASTLLRGDRGNYGYTF. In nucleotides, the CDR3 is TGTGCCAGCACCCTGCTTAGAGGGGACAGGGGTAACTATGGCTACACCTTC.

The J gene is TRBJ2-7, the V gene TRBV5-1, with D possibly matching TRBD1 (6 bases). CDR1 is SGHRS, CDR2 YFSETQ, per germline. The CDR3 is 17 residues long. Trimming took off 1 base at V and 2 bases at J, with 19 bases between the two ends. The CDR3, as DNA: TGCGCCAGCAGCTTGAGTGGGCCCGGACAGCCCCCCTACGAGCAGTACTTC. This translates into CASSLSGPGQPPYEQYF.

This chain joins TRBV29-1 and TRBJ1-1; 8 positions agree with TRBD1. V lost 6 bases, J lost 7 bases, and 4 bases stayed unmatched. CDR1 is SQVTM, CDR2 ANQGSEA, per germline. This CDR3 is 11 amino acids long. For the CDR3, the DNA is TGCAGCGTCGGGACAGGATATGAAGCTTTCTTT. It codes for CSVGTGYEAFF.

Written as DNA, the CDR3 is TGTGCCTGGAGTGTACTGGAAGGGAATGAAAAACTGTTTTTT. Translation gives CAWSVLEGNEKLFF. V and J are TRBV30 and TRBJ1-4; D ambiguous. CDR1 and CDR2 from the germline V gene are GTSNPN and SVGIG (reference sequence). Trimming shortened V by 0 bases and J by 5 bases, and 10 bases separated the two germline ends. The CDR3 extends over 14 amino acids.

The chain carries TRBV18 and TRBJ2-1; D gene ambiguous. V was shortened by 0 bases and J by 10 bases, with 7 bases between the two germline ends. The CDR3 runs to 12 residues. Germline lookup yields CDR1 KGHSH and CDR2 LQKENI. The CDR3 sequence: CASSPPGAEQFF. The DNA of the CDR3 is TGTGCCAGCTCACCACCTGGAGCGGAGCAGTTCTTC. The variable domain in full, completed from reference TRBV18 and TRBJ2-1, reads NAGVMQNPRHLVRRRGQEARLRCSPMKGHSHVYWYRQLPEEGLKFMVYLQKENIIDESGMPKERFSAEFPKEGPSILRIQQVVRGDSAAYFCASSPPGAEQFFGPGTRLTVL.

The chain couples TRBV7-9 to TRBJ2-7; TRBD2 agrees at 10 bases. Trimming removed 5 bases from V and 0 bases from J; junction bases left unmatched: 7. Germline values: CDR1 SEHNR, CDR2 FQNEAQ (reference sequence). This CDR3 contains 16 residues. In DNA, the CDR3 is TGTGCCAGCAGCCCTCTGGGGACTAGCGCCTCCTACGAGCAGTACTTC. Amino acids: CASSPLGTSASYEQYF.

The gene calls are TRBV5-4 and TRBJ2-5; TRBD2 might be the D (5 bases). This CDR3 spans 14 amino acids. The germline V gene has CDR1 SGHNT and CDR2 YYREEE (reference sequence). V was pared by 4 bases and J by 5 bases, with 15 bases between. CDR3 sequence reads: CASSPGGAGETQYF. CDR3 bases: TGTGCCAGCAGCCCGGGCGGCGCGGGTGAGACCCAGTACTTC. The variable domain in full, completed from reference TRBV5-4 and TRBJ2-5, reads ETGVTQSPTHLIKTRGQQVTLRCSSQSGHNTVSWYQQALGQGPQFIFQYYREEENGRGNFPPRFSGLQFPNYSSELNVNALELDDSALYLCASSPGGAGETQYFGPGTRLLVL.

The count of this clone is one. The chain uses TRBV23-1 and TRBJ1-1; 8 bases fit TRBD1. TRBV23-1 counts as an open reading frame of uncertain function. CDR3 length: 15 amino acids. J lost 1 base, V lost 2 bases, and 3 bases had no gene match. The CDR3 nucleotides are TGCGCCAGCAGTCAAGGACAGGGAGGGAACACTGAAGCTTTCTTT. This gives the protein CASSQGQGGNTEAFF.